This T cell receptor (beta chain) was documented in a study of Ad26.COV2.S vaccination and SARS-CoV-2 variants. Study in general: Donor allocation was to the COV1001 Ad26.COV2.S trial arm. Once, or twice with 56 days between doses, Ad26.COV2.S was given intramuscularly. Points from the study as a whole: It is possible that the TCR breadth and depth analyses underestimated the total T cell responses.

Sequencing used immunoSEQ multiplex PCR; TCRdb keeps in-frame clones, though not all of them. The sample records about 440,000 clones, about 90% being singletons. Worth noting for this clone: Its antigen is not identified.

J was trimmed by 1 base and V by 3 bases; bases with no gene match: 2. CDR3 length: 14 amino acids. CDR1 MDHEN and CDR2 SYDVKM come from the germline V gene. Treatment indicated: approximately 18 received Ad26.COV2.S at low or high dose, single or two shots; 5 received placebo; per-sample allocation not given. Vaccine and placebo recipients were sampled on day 63 after the first injection. Expressing Wuhan-strain SARS-CoV-2 spike, an Ad26 vector served as the vaccine. The input for sequencing was peripheral blood, taken in a trial of Ad26.COV2.S vaccine versus placebo. The gene calls are TRBV28 and TRBJ2-7; 8 bases map to TRBD2. This clonotype was obtained from a person between 18 and 59 years old who received the Ad26.COV2.S COVID-19 vaccine or a placebo. CDR3 DNA sequence: TGTGCCAGCAGTTTGACTAGCGCATCCTACGAGCAGTACTTC. Residues: CASSLTSASYEQYF.